One sample yielded the 4 T cell receptor beta chains listed below, sequenced in a study of T cells in Graves' hyperthyroidism and ophthalmopathy. Researchers took RNA transcripts and amplified the TCR beta CDR3 regions from them. The TCR CDR3 was amplified in a first-round RT-PCR using the HTBI primer set. TCRdb redid the calling of the multiplex PCR reads with MiXCR, one entry per CDR3 protein. Among 110,000 to 150,000 distinct CDR3 sequences listed, around 21% were seen once. The sample was blood. Receptors were obtained from a woman aged 50 to 60 with Graves' hyperthyroidism that later progressed to Graves' ophthalmopathy.

The chain uses TRBV11-2 and TRBJ2-1; D is perhaps TRBD1 (6 bases). The germline V and J ends were trimmed by 7 bases and 5 bases, with 15 bases remaining between them. This CDR3 region has 14 residues. The germline CDR1 and CDR2 sequences are SGHAT and FQNNGV. The CDR3 here is CASTPTGFDNEQFF. CDR3 in DNA: TGTGCCAGCACCCCGACAGGTTTTGACAATGAGCAGTTCTTC.

The chain employs TRBV4-1 and TRBJ1-1; D uncertain. CDR1 and CDR2 from the germline V gene are MGHRA and YSYEKL. Trimming cost V 2 bases and J 4 bases, with 14 bases left between them. CDR3 length: 15 residues. CDR3 region: CASSQTQFGITEAFF. The CDR3, as DNA: TGCGCCAGCAGCCAAACCCAATTCGGGATCACTGAAGCTTTCTTT.

This clonotype was counted ten times or more. The chain has TRBV2 and TRBJ2-2; TRBD2 aligns across 13 bases. This CDR3 has 15 amino acids. V shed 5 bases and J 8 bases; nucleotides not matched to a gene: 5. CDR1 and CDR2 (germline): SNHLY, FYNNEI. CDR3 nucleotides: TGTGCCAGCAGTCCACTAGCGGGAGGGCCTGGGGAGCTGTTTTTT. It is translated as CASSPLAGGPGELFF.

Notes on this clonotype: This may arise from a read error, as a much more abundant clone is one base away. The rearrangement joins TRBV30 to TRBJ2-7; D unresolved. The CDR3 has 11 amino acids. Deletions cut 3 bases from V and 7 bases from J, with 10 bases between. The germline gives CDR1 GTSNPN, CDR2 SVGIG (reference sequence). The CDR3 bases are TGTGCCTGGAGCCGTTTCTATGAGCAGTACTTC. Translating it yields CAWSRFYEQYF.